This T cell receptor beta chain appears in the sequencing data of a study of T cells after yellow fever vaccination. With V trimmed by 0 bases and J by 1 base, 10 bases remained unmatched. The CDR3 runs to 19 residues. Germline V gives CDR1 SGHAT, CDR2 FQNNGV. This clonotype has only a few counts. What it binds is unknown. TCR cDNA was made by 5'RACE template switching, adding a universal primer site and UMIs. TCRdb fed the 5' RACE reads into MiXCR, producing one record per CDR3 protein. The repertoire holds over 100,000 distinct CDR3 sequences, with approximately 8.4% as singletons. Study-level results: In post-booster samples, most primary-vaccination clones reappeared (approximately 96% CD4, nearly 90% CD8).

Source: CD8+ T cells sorted from PBMCs, taken 45 days after the yellow fever booster vaccination. The chain combines TRBV11-2 with TRBJ2-1, with 9 bases lining up with TRBD1. This TCR derives from a man younger than 45 who received the YFV17D yellow fever vaccine. CDR3 protein: CASSLEGLWGQGSYNEQFF. CDR3 coding DNA: TGTGCCAGCAGCTTAGAGGGGCTGTGGGGACAGGGTTCCTACAATGAGCAGTTCTTC.